What follows are 17 T cell receptor beta chains derived from one specimen sequenced in a study of blood T cells in healthy people across ages. Primed by a sample-barcoded 5' primer and a J-beta primer mix, a second PCR proceeded for roughly 6 to 12 cycles. TCRdb analysed the 5' RACE reads with MiXCR anew, one entry per CDR3 protein. The sample lists hundreds of thousands of distinct CDR3 sequences, approximately 25% occurring once. In addition, the sample was reused for a study of T cells of mothers and their children.

The sample taken for sequencing was blood. The source of these receptors is a boy between 10 and 17 years old in good health.

The chain combines TRBV7-9 with TRBJ2-4; 7 bases agree with TRBD1. This CDR3 region has 15 residues. Per the germline V gene, CDR1 is SEHNR and CDR2 is FQNEAQ (reference sequence). After removal of 5 bases from V and 0 bases from J, the junction contained 4 bases not matched to a gene. DNA of the CDR3: TGTGCCAGCAGCAGGGACAGTCTAGCCAAAAACATTCAGTACTTC. Its translation is CASSRDSLAKNIQYF.

J is TRBJ2-1 and V is TRBV20-1, with 8 bases lining up with TRBD2. The tail of the sequence fits TRBJ2-5 better, so the J call may be wrong. Germline values: CDR1 DFQATT, CDR2 SNEGSKA (reference sequence). The CDR3 has 13 amino acids. This chain's CDR3 is CSASGSGRETQYF. CDR3 coding DNA: TGCAGTGCAAGCGGGAGCGGGCGGGAGACCCAGTACTTC.

The CDR3 spells CASSYSRDQPQHF. CDR3 coding DNA: TGTGCCAGCAGTTACTCGAGGGATCAGCCCCAGCATTTT. The V gene is TRBV6-5, the J gene TRBJ1-5; D not resolved. In germline, CDR1 is MNHEY, CDR2 SVGAGI. V was clipped by 0 bases and J by 5 bases, with 5 bases between them. This CDR3 has 13 residues.

The rearrangement links TRBV24-1 to TRBJ2-5; D unclear. The length of the CDR3 is 13 residues. The germline V gene has CDR1 KGHDR and CDR2 SFDVKD. V lost 6 bases and J lost 2, with 9 bases in between. The CDR3 sequence: CATSLAPQETQYF. In nucleotides, the CDR3 is TGTGCCACCAGTCTTGCGCCTCAAGAGACCCAGTACTTC.

This clonotype was detected a few times. The gene calls are TRBV9 and TRBJ2-5; the D gene is possibly TRBD2 (6 bases). The better agreement between TRBJ2-7 and the DNA end casts doubt on the J call. Germline V lookup: CDR1 SGDLS, CDR2 YYNGEE. The CDR3 covers 14 residues. The CDR3: CASSVEAGTVEQYF. CDR3 in DNA: TGTGCCAGCAGCGTAGAGGCAGGGACTGTCGAGCAGTACTTC.

This clonotype was counted between two and nine times. The V call is TRBV7-9, the J call TRBJ1-4, with 8 bases identical to TRBD1. The CDR3 contains 14 residues. V was pared by 4 bases and J by 6 bases, with 4 bases of the junction left unmatched. CDR1 is SEHNR and CDR2 is FQNEAQ in the germline V gene (reference sequence). The chain's CDR3 is CASSSQGADEKLFF. Here the CDR3 DNA reads TGTGCCAGCAGCTCGCAGGGGGCGGATGAAAAACTGTTTTTT.

To note about this clonotype: Germline is not matched at one junction end, which may reflect a read error. The chain links TRBV14 to TRBJ1-2, with D unresolved. This CDR3 is 13 amino acids long. Germline V gene lookup returns CDR1 SGHDN and CDR2 FVKESK. The CDR3 region is CASSHQGPWENHF. The CDR3 nucleotides read TGTGCCAGCAGCCACCAAGGGCCCTGGGAGAATCACTTC. Full variable domain (rest looked up from reference TRBV14 and TRBJ1-2): EAGVTQFPSHSVIEKGQTVTLRCDPISGHDNLYWYRRVMGKEIKFLLHFVKESKQDESGMPNNRFLAERTGGTYSTLKVQPAELEDSGVYFCASSHQGPWENHFGSGTRLTVV.

V and J are TRBV29-1 and TRBJ2-5; D possibly uses TRBD1 or TRBD2 (7 bases each). V was shortened by 7 bases and J by 4 bases, with 16 bases between the two germline ends. Germline CDR1 and CDR2: SQVTM and ANQGSEA. This CDR3 region has 13 residues. The CDR3 here is CSGYTGEGETQYF. The CDR3 coding sequence is TGCAGCGGGTATACAGGGGAGGGAGAGACCCAGTACTTC.

This chain connects TRBV3-1 to TRBJ1-1; D not certain. The CDR3 has 14 residues. V was pared by 2 bases and J by 4 bases, with 11 bases between. Germline V gene data show CDR1 as LGHDT and CDR2 as YNNKEL (reference sequence). CDR3 coding DNA: TGTGCCAGCAGCCAAATCCCAGGTGGCACTGAAGCTTTCTTT. Its translation is CASSQIPGGTEAFF.

This clonotype has just a few counts. The rearrangement joins TRBV28 to TRBJ1-5; no definite D call. The CDR3 spans 13 residues. Trimming removed 2 bases from V and 7 bases from J, with 9 bases in between. CDR1 and CDR2 from the germline V gene are MDHEN and SYDVKM. This CDR3 reads CASSLTYGQPQHF. The CDR3 nucleotides are TGTGCCAGCAGTTTAACGTACGGGCAGCCCCAGCATTTT.

The chain employs TRBV6-5 and TRBJ2-2; no clear D. Germline CDR1 MNHEY, CDR2 SVGAGI. V lost 4 bases, J lost 7 bases, and 13 bases lay in between. The CDR3 contains 14 residues. The CDR3 here is CASSSMFVGGELFF. In DNA form, the CDR3 reads TGTGCCAGCAGTTCGATGTTCGTCGGCGGGGAGCTGTTTTTT.

This clonotype has ten or more counts. V usage is TRBV6-2 or TRBV6-3 and J usage is TRBJ2-2, with 9 bases lining up with TRBD1. Trimming removed 7 bases from V and 5 bases from J; junction bases left unmatched: 2. Germline assignment: CDR1 MNHEY and CDR2 SVGEGT. The length of the CDR3 is 13 residues. CDR3 bases: TGTGCCAGCAAAGGACAGGGGACCGGGGAGCTGTTTTTT. This translates into CASKGQGTGELFF.

This clonotype occurred a few times. The chain joins TRBV19 to TRBJ2-7; D is perhaps TRBD1 (6 bases). The tail of the sequence fits TRBJ2-1 better, so the J call may be wrong. The CDR3 covers 13 residues. Germline V CDR1 and CDR2: LNHDA, SQIVND (reference sequence). In DNA form, the CDR3 reads TGTGCCAGTAGTACCCACAGGGCTTTGGAGCAGTTCTTC. Translating gives CASSTHRALEQFF.

The V gene is TRBV6-1, the J gene TRBJ2-1; TRBD1 matches 10 bases. The J call may be mistaken, given a closer DNA end match to TRBJ2-5. This CDR3 spans 17 amino acids. Germline V gives CDR1 MNHNS, CDR2 SASEGT. The CDR3 sequence: CASNRISGTGVRETQYF. Here the CDR3 DNA reads TGTGCCAGCAACAGAATTTCCGGGACAGGGGTCCGGGAGACCCAGTACTTC.

The chain uses TRBV12-5 and TRBJ2-3; possible D gene TRBD1, 6 bases. V gave up 2 bases and J gave up 2 bases, with 11 bases separating them. Germline CDR1 reads LGHNT; CDR2 reads FRNRAP. This CDR3 is built from 15 residues. The CDR3 is CASGLFRGFTDTQYF. CDR3 in DNA: TGTGCTAGTGGTTTGTTCAGGGGTTTCACAGATACGCAGTATTTT.

This clonotype turned up a few times. The CDR3 DNA reads as TGCGCCAGCAGCAGGGACAGGAGCTTTGACTATGGCTACACCTTC. It yields the protein CASSRDRSFDYGYTF. This chain links TRBV5-1 with TRBJ1-2; 8 bases are shared with TRBD1. CDR1 is SGHRS, CDR2 YFSETQ, per germline. The length of the CDR3 is 15 residues. J was trimmed by 3 bases and V by 4 bases; bases with no gene match: 8.

The gene calls are TRBV5-1 and TRBJ2-2, with 8 bases identical to TRBD1. Germline lookup yields CDR1 SGHRS and CDR2 YFSETQ. V shed 3 bases, J shed 4 bases, and the junction held 11 bases outside the gene matches. The CDR3 extends over 17 amino acids. CDR3 protein: CASSSPTDRDSTGELFF. CDR3 nucleotides: TGCGCCAGCAGCTCACCAACGGACAGGGATTCCACCGGGGAGCTGTTTTTT.